These T cell receptor beta chains were read from a single sample in a study of spatial heterogeneity in lung cancer. From the 5' RACE reads, TCRdb called clonotypes with MiXCR, one entry per CDR3 protein. The table lists about 52,000 distinct CDR3 sequences, roughly 7.4% of them singletons. Sequences were derived from PBMCs, sampled at follow-up. These receptors came from a female donor with early-stage non-small cell lung cancer. CDR3s leave out the opening cysteine and the closing phenylalanine or tryptophan.

TRBJ1-2,TRBV6-5,ASSAGTIYGYT
TRBJ2-1,TRBV28,ASSLRGNAYNEQF
TRBJ1-2,TRBV12-3/TRBV12-4,ASSSYVSGLNGYGYT
TRBJ2-1,TRBV7-2,ASSPVQIREQF
TRBJ1-1,TRBV5-1,ASSLVAGALSNTEAF
TRBJ2-7,TRBV21-1,ATLAGEPKYEQY
TRBJ2-2,TRBV5-1,ASWTGNTGELF
TRBJ2-5,TRBV6-6,ASSRTGEETQY
TRBJ1-3,TRBV7-2,ASSLSRGPGNTIY
TRBJ2-5,TRBV12-3/TRBV12-4,ASSSVPGLARGTQY